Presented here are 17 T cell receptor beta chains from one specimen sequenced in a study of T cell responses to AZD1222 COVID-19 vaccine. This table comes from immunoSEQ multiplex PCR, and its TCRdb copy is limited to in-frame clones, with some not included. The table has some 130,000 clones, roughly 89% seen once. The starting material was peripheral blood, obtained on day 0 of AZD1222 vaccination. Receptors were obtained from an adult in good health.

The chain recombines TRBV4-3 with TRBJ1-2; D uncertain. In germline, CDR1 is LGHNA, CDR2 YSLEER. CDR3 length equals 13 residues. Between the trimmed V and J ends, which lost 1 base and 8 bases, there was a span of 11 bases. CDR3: CASSQGLSDGYTF. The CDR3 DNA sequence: TGCGCCAGCAGCCAAGGGTTGAGCGACGGCTACACCTTC.

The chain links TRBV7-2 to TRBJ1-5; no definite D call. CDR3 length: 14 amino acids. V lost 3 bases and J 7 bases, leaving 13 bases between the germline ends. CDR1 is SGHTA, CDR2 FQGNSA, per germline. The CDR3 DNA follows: TGTGCCAGCAGCTTTAACCCCGGGGTACAGCCCCAGCATTTT. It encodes CASSFNPGVQPQHF.

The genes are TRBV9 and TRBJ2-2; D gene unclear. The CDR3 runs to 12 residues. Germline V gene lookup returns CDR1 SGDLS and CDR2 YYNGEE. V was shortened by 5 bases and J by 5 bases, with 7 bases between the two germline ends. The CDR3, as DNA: TGTGCCAGCAGGGGGATTACCGGGGAGCTGTTTTTT. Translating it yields CASRGITGELFF.

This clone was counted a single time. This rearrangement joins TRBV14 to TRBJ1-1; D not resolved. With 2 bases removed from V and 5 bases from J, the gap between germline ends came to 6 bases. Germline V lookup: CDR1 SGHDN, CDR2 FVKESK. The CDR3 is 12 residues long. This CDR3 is CASSQLLTEAFF. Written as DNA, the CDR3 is TGTGCCAGCAGCCAACTATTAACTGAAGCTTTCTTT.

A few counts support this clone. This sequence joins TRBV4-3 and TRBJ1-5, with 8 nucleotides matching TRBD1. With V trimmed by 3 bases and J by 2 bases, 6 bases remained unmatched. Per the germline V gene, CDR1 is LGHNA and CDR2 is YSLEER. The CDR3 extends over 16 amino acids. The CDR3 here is CASSQSPGQGNQPQHF. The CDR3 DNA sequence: TGCGCCAGCAGCCAGAGTCCGGGACAGGGCAATCAGCCCCAGCATTTT.

The CDR3 here is CASSLGALGFETQYF. CDR3 coding DNA: TGTGCCAGCAGCTTGGGGGCTTTGGGTTTTGAGACCCAGTACTTC. The rearrangement joins TRBV5-6 to TRBJ2-5; D remains unclear. The germline V gene encodes CDR1 SGHDT and CDR2 YYEEEE. This CDR3 region has 15 residues. V was pared by 0 bases and J by 5 bases, with 14 bases between.

The CDR3 nucleotides read TGCGCCAGCAGCCAAGATCCGGCACCTGAAGCTTTCTTT. This translates into CASSQDPAPEAFF. The rearrangement links TRBV4-1 to TRBJ1-1; no reliable D call. Germline V gene data show CDR1 as MGHRA and CDR2 as YSYEKL. The CDR3 length is 13 residues. V lost 0 bases, J lost 6 bases, and 8 bases lay in between.

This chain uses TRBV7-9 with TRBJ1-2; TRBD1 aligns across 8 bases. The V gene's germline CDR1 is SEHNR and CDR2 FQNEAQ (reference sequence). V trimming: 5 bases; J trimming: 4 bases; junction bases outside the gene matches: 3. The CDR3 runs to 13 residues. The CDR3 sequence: CASSVTGVYGYTF. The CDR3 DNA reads TGTGCCAGCAGCGTGACAGGGGTCTATGGCTACACCTTC.

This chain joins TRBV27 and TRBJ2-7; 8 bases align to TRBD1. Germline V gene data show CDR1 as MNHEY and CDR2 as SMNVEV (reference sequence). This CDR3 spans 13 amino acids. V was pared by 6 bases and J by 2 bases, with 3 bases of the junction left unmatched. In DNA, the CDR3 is TGTGCCAGCAGCCACAGGGGGGCCTACGAGCAGTACTTC. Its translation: CASSHRGAYEQYF.

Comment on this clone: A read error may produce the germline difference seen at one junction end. CDR3 region: CASSLGTGDRGVRF. DNA for the CDR3: TGTGCCAGCAGCCTCGGGACAGGCGATCGAGGTGTACGCTTC. The V gene is TRBV7-2, the J gene TRBJ2-4, with TRBD1 identical over 8 bases. This CDR3 spans 14 amino acids. CDR1 SGHTA and CDR2 FQGNSA come from the germline V gene.

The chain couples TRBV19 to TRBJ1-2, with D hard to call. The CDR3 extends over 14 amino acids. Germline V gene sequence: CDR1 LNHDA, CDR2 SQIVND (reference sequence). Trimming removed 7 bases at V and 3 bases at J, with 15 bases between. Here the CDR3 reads CASTSEGYYYGYTF. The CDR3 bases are TGTGCCAGTACCTCGGAGGGCTACTACTATGGCTACACCTTC. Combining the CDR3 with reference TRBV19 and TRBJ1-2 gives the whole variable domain DGGITQSPKYLFRKEGQNVTLSCEQNLNHDAMYWYRQDPGQGLRLIYYSQIVNDFQKGDIAEGYSVSREKKESFPLTVTSAQKNPTAFYLCASTSEGYYYGYTFGSGTRLTVV.

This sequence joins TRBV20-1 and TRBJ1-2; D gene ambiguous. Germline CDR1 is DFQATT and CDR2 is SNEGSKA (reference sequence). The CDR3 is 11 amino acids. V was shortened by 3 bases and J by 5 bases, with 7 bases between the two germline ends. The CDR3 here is CSASATYGYTF. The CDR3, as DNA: TGCAGTGCTAGTGCTACATATGGCTACACCTTC.

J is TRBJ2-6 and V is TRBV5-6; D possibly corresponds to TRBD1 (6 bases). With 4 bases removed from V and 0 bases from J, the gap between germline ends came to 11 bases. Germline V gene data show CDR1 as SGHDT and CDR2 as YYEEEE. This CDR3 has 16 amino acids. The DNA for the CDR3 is TGTGCCAGCAGCGGGGGCGCAAGCTCTGGGGCCAACGTCCTGACTTTC. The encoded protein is CASSGGASSGANVLTF.

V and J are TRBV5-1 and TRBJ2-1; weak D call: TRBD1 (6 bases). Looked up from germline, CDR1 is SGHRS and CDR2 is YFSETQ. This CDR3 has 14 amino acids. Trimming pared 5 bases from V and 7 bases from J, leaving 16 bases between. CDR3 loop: CASSQGYPGNEQFF. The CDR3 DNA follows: TGCGCCAGCAGTCAGGGGTACCCCGGGAATGAGCAGTTCTTC.

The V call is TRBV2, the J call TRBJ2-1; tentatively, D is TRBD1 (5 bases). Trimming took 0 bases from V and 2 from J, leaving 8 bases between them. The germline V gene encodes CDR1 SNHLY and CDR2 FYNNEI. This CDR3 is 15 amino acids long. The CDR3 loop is CASSEAGAAYNEQFF. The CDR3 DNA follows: TGTGCCAGCAGTGAAGCTGGGGCAGCCTACAATGAGCAGTTCTTC.

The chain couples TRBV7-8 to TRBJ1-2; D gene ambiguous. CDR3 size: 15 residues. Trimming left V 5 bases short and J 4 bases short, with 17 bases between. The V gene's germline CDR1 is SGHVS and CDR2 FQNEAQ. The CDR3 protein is CASSRDPQGPYGYTF. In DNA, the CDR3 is TGTGCCAGCAGCCGAGACCCACAAGGACCCTATGGCTACACCTTC.

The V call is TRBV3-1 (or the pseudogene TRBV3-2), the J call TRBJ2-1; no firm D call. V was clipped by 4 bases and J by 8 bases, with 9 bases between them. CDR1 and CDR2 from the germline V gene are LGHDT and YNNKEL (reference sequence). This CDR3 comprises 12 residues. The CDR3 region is CASSRDWDEQFF. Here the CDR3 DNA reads TGTGCCAGCAGCCGAGATTGGGATGAGCAGTTCTTC.